The 21 T cell receptor beta chains presented below share a single source sample, sequenced in a study of T cells in Graves' hyperthyroidism and ophthalmopathy. There were TCR beta CDR3 regions amplified from RNA transcripts. An initial round of RT-PCR targeting the TCR CDR3 relied on the HTBI primer set. TCRdb called the multiplex PCR reads again in MiXCR, with one record for every CDR3 protein. The data show approximately 400,000 distinct CDR3 sequences, around 16% seen once. Sample: blood. These receptors came from a woman younger than 35 with Graves' hyperthyroidism.

In its sample, this clonotype was seen many times. The chain links TRBV27 to TRBJ1-2, with TRBD1 as a possible D gene (6 bases). V shed 5 bases and J shed 7 bases, with 23 bases lying between them. Looked up from germline, CDR1 is MNHEY and CDR2 is SMNVEV (reference sequence). CDR3 length equals 16 residues. In DNA, the CDR3 is TGTGCCAGCAGTACCCGGGACATATTCGGCGGGAGTGGCTACACCTTC. Its translation: CASSTRDIFGGSGYTF.

With regard to this clonotype: At one of its ends the junction is not consistent with the germline gene, which may arise from a read error. The chain joins TRBV4-1 to TRBJ1-5, with D perhaps matching TRBD1 (6 bases). The CDR3 extends over 17 amino acids. CDR1 is MGHRA and CDR2 is YSYEKL in the germline V gene. The CDR3 spells CASSQEVATGFNQPQHF. The CDR3 DNA reads TGTGCCAGCAGCCAAGAAGTAGCTACAGGGTTCAATCAGCCCCAGCATTTT.

J is TRBJ2-3 and V is TRBV7-8; a weak D match, TRBD1 (6 bases). Germline values: CDR1 SGHVS, CDR2 FQNEAQ. V lost 2 bases, J lost 3 bases, and 21 bases lay in between. The CDR3 is made up of 18 amino acids. CDR3 protein: CASSLKPGAGMRTDTQYF. The CDR3 DNA sequence: TGTGCCAGCAGCTTAAAGCCAGGGGCAGGGATGAGGACAGATACGCAGTATTTT. Complete variable domain (other parts from reference TRBV7-8 and TRBJ2-3): GAGVSQSPRYKVAKRGQDVALRCDPISGHVSLFWYQQALGQGPEFLTYFQNEAQLDKSGLPSDRFFAERPEGSVSTLKIQRTQQEDSAVYLCASSLKPGAGMRTDTQYFGPGTRLTVL.

This clonotype was seen repeatedly, ten times or more. The J gene is TRBJ2-7, the V gene TRBV27; 8 bases agree with TRBD2. The V and J ends lost 6 bases and 2 bases, in that order; junction bases with no gene match: 6. The CDR3 loop spans 14 amino acids. Germline-derived CDR1 and CDR2 are MNHEY and SMNVEV (reference sequence). CDR3 amino acids: CASRISGDAYEQYF. The CDR3 DNA reads as TGTGCCAGCAGGATTAGCGGGGACGCCTACGAGCAGTACTTC.

The CDR3: CASRMRGFAGPEQFF. The DNA of the CDR3 is TGTGCCAGCAGGATGAGGGGTTTTGCGGGTCCCGAGCAGTTCTTC. The chain carries TRBV12-3 or TRBV12-4 and TRBJ2-1; possibly TRBD1 or TRBD2 for D (5 bases each). The CDR3 is 15 amino acids. Trimming left V 6 bases short and J 10 bases short, with 22 bases between.

This clonotype showed up just a few times. This chain joins TRBV4-1 and TRBJ2-1; D call uncertain. The germline V gene has CDR1 MGHRA and CDR2 YSYEKL. This CDR3 has 13 amino acids. With 2 bases removed from V and 4 bases from J, the gap between germline ends came to 6 bases. The CDR3: CASSQMGYNEQFF. DNA for the CDR3: TGCGCCAGCAGCCAAATGGGGTACAATGAGCAGTTCTTC.

This clonotype was counted many times. The chain joins TRBV27 to TRBJ2-5; 8 bases agree with TRBD1. The CDR3 length is 16 residues. With V trimmed by 8 bases and J by 5 bases, 16 bases remained unmatched. The germline gives CDR1 MNHEY, CDR2 SMNVEV (reference sequence). The CDR3, as DNA: TGTGCCAGCCGCGCCCAAGGTGGACAGGGTTTTGAGACCCAGTACTTC. Translated, it gives CASRAQGGQGFETQYF.

This clonotype was recorded many times. The chain links TRBV10-3 to TRBJ1-1, with D possibly TRBD1 on 5 matching bases. This CDR3 is built from 16 residues. CDR1 is ENHRY, CDR2 SYGVKD, per germline. Between the trimmed V and J ends, which lost 0 bases and 1 base, there was a span of 12 bases. CDR3 coding DNA: TGTGCCATCAGTGAGTCTATGGACAACGGGAACACTGAAGCTTTCTTT. As protein: CAISESMDNGNTEAFF.

This clonotype has ten or more counts. The chain is built from TRBV3-1 and TRBJ1-4; 9 nucleotides align to TRBD1. With V trimmed by 3 bases and J by 7 bases, 6 bases remained unmatched. The CDR3 totals 15 residues. In germline, CDR1 is LGHDT, CDR2 YNNKEL (reference sequence). The chain's CDR3 is CASSQGGTGREKLFF. The CDR3 nucleotides read TGTGCCAGCAGCCAGGGGGGGACAGGGCGTGAAAAACTGTTTTTT.

This clonotype was counted many times. This chain uses TRBV7-9 with TRBJ1-1; tentative D call: TRBD1 (5 bases). There are 14 residues in the CDR3. Trimming removed 1 base from V and 3 bases from J, with 9 bases in between. CDR1 SEHNR and CDR2 FQNEAQ come from the germline V gene (reference sequence). In nucleotides, the CDR3 is TGTGCCAGCAGCTTAGAAGGGGACGACACTGAAGCTTTCTTT. Amino acids: CASSLEGDDTEAFF.

V and J are TRBV5-4 and TRBJ2-5; D possibly uses TRBD1 or TRBD2 (7 bases each). Germline V lookup: CDR1 SGHNT, CDR2 YYREEE (reference sequence). V shed 4 bases and J shed 10 bases, with 20 bases lying between them. The CDR3 length is 14 residues. The CDR3 DNA reads as TGTGCCAGCAGCGGGGGGGGGACAGTGGATTTCCAGTACTTC. This encodes CASSGGGTVDFQYF.

This clonotype was counted only a few times. The V call is TRBV7-2, the J call TRBJ2-6; D perhaps matches TRBD2 (5 bases). Germline CDR1 is SGHTA and CDR2 is FQGNSA. V lost 3 bases and J 4 bases, leaving 10 bases between the germline ends. The CDR3 runs 15 residues. The CDR3 sequence: CASSFPTGGANVLTF. In DNA form, the CDR3 reads TGTGCCAGCAGCTTTCCGACGGGGGGGGCCAACGTCCTGACTTTC.

This clonotype has at least ten counts. The chain couples TRBV27 to TRBJ1-1; no clear D. Trimming pared 5 bases from V and 3 bases from J, leaving 10 bases between. The CDR3 spans 13 residues. Germline lookup yields CDR1 MNHEY and CDR2 SMNVEV (reference sequence). DNA for the CDR3: TGTGCCAGCAGTCGGTTACGCGACACTGAAGCTTTCTTT. Amino acids: CASSRLRDTEAFF.

V is TRBV29-1 and J is TRBJ1-1; D is unclear. CDR3 length: 12 amino acids. The germline gives CDR1 SQVTM, CDR2 ANQGSEA. The V end lost 2 bases, the J end lost 1 base, and 5 bases lay between the germline ends. CDR3 in DNA: TGCAGCGTTGAACGGGGGAACACTGAAGCTTTCTTT. Translated, it gives CSVERGNTEAFF.

This clonotype appeared many times. The rearrangement uses TRBV6-2 or TRBV6-3 and TRBJ1-2, with 7 bases identical to TRBD1. Germline V gene sequence: CDR1 MNHEY, CDR2 SVGEGT. CDR3 length: 17 residues. V was clipped by 2 bases and J by 2 bases; unmatched bases: 11. The CDR3, as DNA: TGTGCCAGCAGTTACGACAGGGAAGGAGGAGTAAACTATGGCTACACCTTC. The encoded protein is CASSYDREGGVNYGYTF.

V and J are TRBV4-1 and TRBJ2-7; D not resolved. The CDR3 runs 14 residues. Germline CDR1 is MGHRA and CDR2 is YSYEKL. The V end lost 0 bases, the J end lost 2 bases, and 8 bases lay between the germline ends. The DNA of the CDR3 is TGCGCCAGCAGCCAAGAAAAGTGGACCTACGAGCAGTACTTC. Translating gives CASSQEKWTYEQYF.

This clonotype was found many times. The chain has TRBV18 and TRBJ2-7, with 8 bases identical to TRBD1. The germline V gene encodes CDR1 KGHSH and CDR2 LQKENI. With V trimmed by 3 bases and J by 4 bases, 14 bases remained unmatched. The CDR3 loop spans 17 amino acids. The CDR3 reads CASSPRPMGQAYYEQYF. Written as DNA, the CDR3 is TGTGCCAGCTCACCGCGGCCAATGGGACAGGCGTATTACGAGCAGTACTTC. The entire variable domain, with the rest obtained from reference TRBV18 and TRBJ2-7, is as follows: NAGVMQNPRHLVRRRGQEARLRCSPMKGHSHVYWYRQLPEEGLKFMVYLQKENIIDESGMPKERFSAEFPKEGPSILRIQQVVRGDSAAYFCASSPRPMGQAYYEQYFGPGTRLTVT.

The V gene is TRBV29-1, the J gene TRBJ2-3, with 14 bases that match TRBD2. Trimming took 4 bases from V and 6 from J; bases not matched to a gene: 9. There are 16 residues in the CDR3. The germline V gene encodes CDR1 SQVTM and CDR2 ANQGSEA. The chain's CDR3 is CSVVRTSGGRMDTQYF. The CDR3 bases are TGCAGCGTTGTTCGGACTAGCGGGGGGAGAATGGATACGCAGTATTTT.

The chain has TRBV6-5 and TRBJ2-5; no reliable D call. Trimming left V 0 bases short and J 5 bases short, with 13 bases between. Germline-derived CDR1 and CDR2 are MNHEY and SVGAGI. This CDR3 spans 15 amino acids. The DNA of the CDR3 is TGTGCCAGCAGTTACTCGTCCCTTAGGTCTGAGACCCAGTACTTC. This gives the protein CASSYSSLRSETQYF.

There are many counts of this clonotype. The chain couples TRBV7-9 to TRBJ2-4; D is ambiguous. The CDR3 totals 11 residues. The germline V and J ends were trimmed by 4 bases and 2 bases, with 0 bases remaining between them. The germline gives CDR1 SEHNR, CDR2 FQNEAQ (reference sequence). CDR3 DNA sequence: TGTGCCAGCAGCTCCAAAAACATTCAGTACTTC. Protein: CASSSKNIQYF.

In this sample, this clonotype turned up many times. This sequence joins TRBV28 and TRBJ1-5; no clear D gene. Germline V CDR1 and CDR2: MDHEN, SYDVKM. The V and J ends lost 0 bases and 2 bases respectively, with 14 bases between them. This CDR3 comprises 17 residues. CDR3 loop: CASSLWVRGFGNQPQHF. Written as DNA, the CDR3 is TGTGCCAGCAGTTTATGGGTCAGAGGGTTTGGCAATCAGCCCCAGCATTTT.